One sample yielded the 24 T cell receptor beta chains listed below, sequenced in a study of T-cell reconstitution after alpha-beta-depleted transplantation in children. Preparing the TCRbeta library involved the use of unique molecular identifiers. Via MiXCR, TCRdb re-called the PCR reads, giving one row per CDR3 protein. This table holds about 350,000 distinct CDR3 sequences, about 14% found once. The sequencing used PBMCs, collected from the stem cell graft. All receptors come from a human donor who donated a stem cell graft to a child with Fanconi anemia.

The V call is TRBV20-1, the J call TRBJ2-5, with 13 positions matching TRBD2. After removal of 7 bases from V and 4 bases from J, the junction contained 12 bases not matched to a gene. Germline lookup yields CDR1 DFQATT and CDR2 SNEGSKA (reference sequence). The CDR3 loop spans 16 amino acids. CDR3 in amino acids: CSVEPGLAGRRETQYF. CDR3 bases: TGCAGTGTGGAGCCGGGACTAGCGGGAAGGAGAGAGACCCAGTACTTC.

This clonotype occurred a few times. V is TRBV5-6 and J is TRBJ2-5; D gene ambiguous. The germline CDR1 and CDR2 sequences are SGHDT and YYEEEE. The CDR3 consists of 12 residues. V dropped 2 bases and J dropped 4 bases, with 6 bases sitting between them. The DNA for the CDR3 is TGTGCCAGCAGCTTTCTTCGAGAGACCCAGTACTTC. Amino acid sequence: CASSFLRETQYF.

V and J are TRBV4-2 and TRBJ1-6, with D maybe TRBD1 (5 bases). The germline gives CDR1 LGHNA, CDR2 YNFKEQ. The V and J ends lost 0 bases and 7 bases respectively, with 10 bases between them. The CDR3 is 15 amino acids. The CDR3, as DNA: TGTGCCAGCAGCCAAGAAATCAGGGCCAATTCACCCCTCCACTTT. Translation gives CASSQEIRANSPLHF.

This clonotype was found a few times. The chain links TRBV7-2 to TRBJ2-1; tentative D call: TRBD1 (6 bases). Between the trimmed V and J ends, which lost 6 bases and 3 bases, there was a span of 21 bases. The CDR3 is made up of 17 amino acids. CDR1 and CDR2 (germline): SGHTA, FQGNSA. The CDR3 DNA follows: TGTGCCAGCAGTGACGGGAACCGGGACACCTTCTACAATGAGCAGTTCTTC. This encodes CASSDGNRDTFYNEQFF.

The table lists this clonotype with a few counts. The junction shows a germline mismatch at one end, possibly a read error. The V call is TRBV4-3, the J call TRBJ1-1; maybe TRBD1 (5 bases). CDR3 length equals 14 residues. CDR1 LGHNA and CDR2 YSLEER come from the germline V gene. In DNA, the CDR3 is TGCGCCAGCAGCCAGGGACTCCTTTCGGGCAGCCGAGGTTTT. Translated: CASSQGLLSGSRGF.

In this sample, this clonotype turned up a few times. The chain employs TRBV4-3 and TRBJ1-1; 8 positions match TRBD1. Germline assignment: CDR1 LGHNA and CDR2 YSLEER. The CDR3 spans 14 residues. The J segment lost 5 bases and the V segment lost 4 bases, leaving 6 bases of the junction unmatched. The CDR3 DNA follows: TGCGCCAGCAGCCGCACAGGGGGTAGGACTGAAGCTTTCTTT. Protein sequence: CASSRTGGRTEAFF.

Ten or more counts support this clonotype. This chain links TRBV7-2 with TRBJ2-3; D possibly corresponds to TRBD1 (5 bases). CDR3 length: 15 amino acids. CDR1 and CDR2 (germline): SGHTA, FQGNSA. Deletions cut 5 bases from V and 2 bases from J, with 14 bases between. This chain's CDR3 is CASSQGRPSTDTQYF. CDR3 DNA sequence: TGTGCCAGCAGCCAGGGTAGGCCTTCCACAGATACGCAGTATTTT.

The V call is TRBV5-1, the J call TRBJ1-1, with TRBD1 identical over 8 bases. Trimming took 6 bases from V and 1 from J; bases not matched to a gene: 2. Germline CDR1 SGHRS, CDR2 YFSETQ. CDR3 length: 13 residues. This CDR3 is CASTGGWNTEAFF. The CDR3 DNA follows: TGCGCCAGCACAGGGGGCTGGAACACTGAAGCTTTCTTT.

CDR3 sequence (DNA): TGTGCCTGGAGTTGGACATCACAGGCCGAGCAGTACTTC. This translates into CAWSWTSQAEQYF. The gene calls are TRBV30 and TRBJ2-7, with D tentatively TRBD1 (5 bases). The V gene's germline CDR1 is GTSNPN and CDR2 SVGIG (reference sequence). The germline V and J ends were trimmed by 2 bases and 6 bases, with 14 bases remaining between them. CDR3 length: 13 residues.

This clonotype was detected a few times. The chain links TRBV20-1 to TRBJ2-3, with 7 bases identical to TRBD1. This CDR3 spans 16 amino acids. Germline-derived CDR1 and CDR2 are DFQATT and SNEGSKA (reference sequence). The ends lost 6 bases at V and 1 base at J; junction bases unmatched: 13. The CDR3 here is CSAARGGGRGTDTQYF. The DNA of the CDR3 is TGCAGTGCCGCTAGAGGGGGCGGACGGGGCACAGATACGCAGTATTTT.

CDR3 nucleotide sequence: TGTGCCAGCAGCCGTGGGCACCTAGCGGGGGGGGAGCAGTTCTTC. Protein product: CASSRGHLAGGEQFF. The chain links TRBV14 to TRBJ2-1; 12 positions match TRBD2. V trimming: 4 bases; J trimming: 10 bases; junction bases outside the gene matches: 8. CDR3 length equals 15 residues. Germline lookup yields CDR1 SGHDN and CDR2 FVKESK.

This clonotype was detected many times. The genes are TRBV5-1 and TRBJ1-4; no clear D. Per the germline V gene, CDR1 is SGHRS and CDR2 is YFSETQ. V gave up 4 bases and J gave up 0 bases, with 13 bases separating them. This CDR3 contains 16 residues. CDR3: CASSPSSIATNEKLFF. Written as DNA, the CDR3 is TGCGCCAGCAGCCCGTCGTCGATTGCAACTAATGAAAAACTGTTTTTT. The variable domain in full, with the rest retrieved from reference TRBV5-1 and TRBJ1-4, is KAGVTQTPRYLIKTRGQQVTLSCSPISGHRSVSWYQQTPGQGLQFLFEYFSETQRNKGNFPGRFSGRQFSNSRSEMNVSTLELGDSALYLCASSPSSIATNEKLFFGSGTQLSVL.

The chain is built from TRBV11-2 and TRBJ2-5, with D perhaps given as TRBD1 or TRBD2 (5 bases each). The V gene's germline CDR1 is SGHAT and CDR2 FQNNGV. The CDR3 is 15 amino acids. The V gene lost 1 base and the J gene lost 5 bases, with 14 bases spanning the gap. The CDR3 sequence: CASSLGRRAGETQYF. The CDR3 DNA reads TGTGCCAGCAGCTTAGGGCGCAGGGCGGGCGAGACCCAGTACTTC.

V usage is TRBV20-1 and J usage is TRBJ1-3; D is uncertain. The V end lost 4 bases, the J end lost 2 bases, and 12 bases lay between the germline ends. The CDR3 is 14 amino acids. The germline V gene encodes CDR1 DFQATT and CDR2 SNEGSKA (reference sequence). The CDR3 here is CSATRPGPGNTIYF. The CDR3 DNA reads TGCAGTGCTACCCGTCCTGGTCCTGGAAACACCATATATTTT.

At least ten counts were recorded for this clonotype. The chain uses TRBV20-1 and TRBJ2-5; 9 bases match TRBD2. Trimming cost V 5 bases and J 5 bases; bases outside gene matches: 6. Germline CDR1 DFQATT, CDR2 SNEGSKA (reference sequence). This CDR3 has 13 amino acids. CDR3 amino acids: CSAGLALGETQYF. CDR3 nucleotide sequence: TGCAGTGCTGGACTAGCGTTAGGGGAGACCCAGTACTTC.

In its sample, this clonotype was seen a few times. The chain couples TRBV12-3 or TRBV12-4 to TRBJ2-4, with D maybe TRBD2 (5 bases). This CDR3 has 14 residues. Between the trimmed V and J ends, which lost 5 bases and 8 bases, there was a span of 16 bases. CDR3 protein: CASSPPGVRYIQYF. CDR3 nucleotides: TGTGCCAGCAGTCCTCCCGGGGTGAGGTACATTCAGTACTTC.

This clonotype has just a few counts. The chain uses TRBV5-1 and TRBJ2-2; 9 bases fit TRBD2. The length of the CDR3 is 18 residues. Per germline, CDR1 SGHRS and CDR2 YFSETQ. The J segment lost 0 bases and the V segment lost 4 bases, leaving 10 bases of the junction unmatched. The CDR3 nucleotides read TGCGCCAGCAGCCCAACTCCTAGCGGGGCAGCGAACACCGGGGAGCTGTTTTTT. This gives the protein CASSPTPSGAANTGELFF.

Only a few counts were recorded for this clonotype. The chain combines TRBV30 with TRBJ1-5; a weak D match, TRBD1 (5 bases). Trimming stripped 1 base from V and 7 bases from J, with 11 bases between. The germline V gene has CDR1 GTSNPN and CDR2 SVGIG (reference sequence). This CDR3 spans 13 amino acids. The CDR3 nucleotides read TGTGCCTGGAGTGAGTGGGGGGAGCAGCCCCAGCATTTT. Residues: CAWSEWGEQPQHF.

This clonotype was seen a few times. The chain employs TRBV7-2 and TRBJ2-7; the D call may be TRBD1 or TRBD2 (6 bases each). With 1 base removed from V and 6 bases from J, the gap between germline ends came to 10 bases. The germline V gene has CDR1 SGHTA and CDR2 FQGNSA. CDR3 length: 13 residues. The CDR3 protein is CASSLDGGLEQYV. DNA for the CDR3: TGTGCCAGCAGCTTAGATGGGGGGCTCGAGCAGTACGTC.

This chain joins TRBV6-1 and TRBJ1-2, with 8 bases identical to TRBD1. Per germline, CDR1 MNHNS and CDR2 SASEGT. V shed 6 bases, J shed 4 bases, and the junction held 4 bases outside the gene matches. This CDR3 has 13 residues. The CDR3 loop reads CASRDRVIYGYTF. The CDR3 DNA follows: TGTGCCAGCAGGGACAGGGTAATCTATGGCTACACCTTC.

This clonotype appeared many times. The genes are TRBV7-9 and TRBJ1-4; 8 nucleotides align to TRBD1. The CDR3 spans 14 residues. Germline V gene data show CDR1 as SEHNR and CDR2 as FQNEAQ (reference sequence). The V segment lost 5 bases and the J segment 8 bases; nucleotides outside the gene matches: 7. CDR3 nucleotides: TGTGCCAGCAGCCTCCAGGGGGCTGGCGAAAAACTGTTTTTT. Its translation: CASSLQGAGEKLFF.

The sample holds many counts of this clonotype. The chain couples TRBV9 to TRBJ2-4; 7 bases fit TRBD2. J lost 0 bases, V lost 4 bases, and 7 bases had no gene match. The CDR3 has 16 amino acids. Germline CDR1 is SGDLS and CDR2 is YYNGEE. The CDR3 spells CASSPTGGLAKNIQYF. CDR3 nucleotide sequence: TGTGCCAGCAGCCCGACGGGGGGACTAGCCAAAAACATTCAGTACTTC.

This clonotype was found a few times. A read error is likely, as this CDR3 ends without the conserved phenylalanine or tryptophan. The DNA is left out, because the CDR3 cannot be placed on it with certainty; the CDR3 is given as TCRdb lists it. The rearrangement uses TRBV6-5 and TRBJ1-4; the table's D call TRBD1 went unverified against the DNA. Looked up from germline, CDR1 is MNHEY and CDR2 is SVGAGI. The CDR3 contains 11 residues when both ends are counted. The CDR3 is CASNVQGLFSG.

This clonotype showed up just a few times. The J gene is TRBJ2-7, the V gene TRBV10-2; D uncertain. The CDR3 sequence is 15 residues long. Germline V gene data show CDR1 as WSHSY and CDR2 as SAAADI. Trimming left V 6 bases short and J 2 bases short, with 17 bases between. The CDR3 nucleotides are TGCGCCAGCAGCCAAGCGCTTTCAGCCCCCTACGAGCAGTACGTC. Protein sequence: CASSQALSAPYEQYV.